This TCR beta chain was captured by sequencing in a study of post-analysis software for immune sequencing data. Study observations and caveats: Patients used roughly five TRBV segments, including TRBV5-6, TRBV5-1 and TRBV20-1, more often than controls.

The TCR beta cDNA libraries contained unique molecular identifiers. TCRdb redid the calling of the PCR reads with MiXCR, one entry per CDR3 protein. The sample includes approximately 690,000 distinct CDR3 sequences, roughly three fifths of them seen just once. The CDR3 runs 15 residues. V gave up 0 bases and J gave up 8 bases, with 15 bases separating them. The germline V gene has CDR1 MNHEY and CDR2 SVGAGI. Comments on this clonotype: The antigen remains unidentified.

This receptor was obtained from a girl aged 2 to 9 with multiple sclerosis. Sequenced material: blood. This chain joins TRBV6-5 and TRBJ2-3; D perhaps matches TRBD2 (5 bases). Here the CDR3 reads CASSYSTGSRGTQYF. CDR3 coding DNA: TGTGCCAGCAGTTACTCTACGGGGTCTCGGGGTACGCAGTATTTT.